Listed below are T cell receptor beta chains from one sample, sequenced in a study of blood T cell repertoires in COVID-19. Only in-frame clones appear in the TCRdb table, and some are missing; sequencing was by immunoSEQ multiplex PCR. The sample consists of 75,000 to 90,000 clones, roughly 78% of them appearing once. The sequenced material came from peripheral blood. These TCRs come from a man in his 60s with COVID-19, enrolled during active disease. Each CDR3 is given with its conserved first and last residue. The order of the fields is V gene, J gene, D gene, clone size, CDR3 protein, CDR3 DNA. D genes are given only for firm matches. Clone size is given for some rows only: seen once, a few or many times, or a class if the clone is expanded.

v_gene: TRBV10-3; j_gene: TRBJ2-2; d_gene: .; abundance: few; CDR3aa: CATRVGGGTGELFF; CDR3nt: TGTGCCACCCGGGTCGGGGGAGGTACCGGGGAGCTGTTTTTT
v_gene: TRBV6-2/TRBV6-3; j_gene: TRBJ1-5; d_gene: TRBD1; abundance: .; CDR3aa: CASSYDRGRNQPQHF; CDR3nt: TGTGCCAGCAGTTACGACAGGGGGCGAAATCAGCCCCAGCATTTT
v_gene: TRBV2; j_gene: TRBJ2-2; d_gene: .; abundance: few; CDR3aa: CASSVQGGRTGELFF; CDR3nt: TGTGCCAGCAGTGTACAAGGGGGACGGACCGGGGAGCTGTTTTTT
v_gene: TRBV3-1/TRBV3-2; j_gene: TRBJ2-5; d_gene: .; abundance: .; CDR3aa: CASSQGSGWEETQYF; CDR3nt: TGTGCCAGCAGCCAAGGATCCGGGTGGGAGGAGACCCAGTACTTC
v_gene: TRBV5-4; j_gene: TRBJ1-4; d_gene: TRBD1; abundance: .; CDR3aa: CASSLVGGSVANEKLFF; CDR3nt: TGTGCCAGCAGCTTGGTAGGGGGCTCGGTGGCTAATGAAAAACTGTTTTTT
v_gene: TRBV15; j_gene: TRBJ2-5; d_gene: TRBD1; abundance: .; CDR3aa: CATSGGQSQGTQYF; CDR3nt: TGTGCCACCAGCGGGGGACAGTCGCAAGGGACCCAGTACTTC
v_gene: TRBV19; j_gene: TRBJ1-5; d_gene: .; abundance: .; CDR3aa: CASSETQTASNQPQHF; CDR3nt: TGTGCCAGTAGCGAAACACAGACAGCCAGCAATCAGCCCCAGCATTTT
v_gene: TRBV12-3/TRBV12-4; j_gene: TRBJ2-3; d_gene: TRBD2; abundance: .; CDR3aa: CASTKRDPPAQYF; CDR3nt: TGTGCCAGCACTAAGCGGGACCCGCCCGCGCAGTATTTT
v_gene: TRBV14; j_gene: TRBJ2-1; d_gene: .; abundance: .; CDR3aa: CASSPRTASEQFF; CDR3nt: TGTGCCAGCAGCCCCAGGACAGCTAGTGAGCAGTTCTTC
v_gene: TRBV10-3; j_gene: TRBJ2-2; d_gene: TRBD1; abundance: .; CDR3aa: CAISQGDTGELFF; CDR3nt: TGTGCCATCAGCCAGGGGGACACCGGGGAGCTGTTTTTT
v_gene: TRBV12-3/TRBV12-4; j_gene: TRBJ1-1; d_gene: .; abundance: .; CDR3aa: CASSLTDPAFF; CDR3nt: TGTGCCAGCAGCCTGACAGATCCTGCTTTCTTT
v_gene: TRBV19; j_gene: TRBJ1-2; d_gene: .; abundance: .; CDR3aa: CASTTDYYGYTF; CDR3nt: TGTGCCAGTACGACGGACTATTATGGCTACACCTTC
v_gene: TRBV7-7; j_gene: TRBJ2-5; d_gene: TRBD2; abundance: .; CDR3aa: CASSEGALRGGPETQYF; CDR3nt: TGTGCTAGCAGCGAGGGAGCTTTGCGGGGGGGCCCAGAGACCCAGTACTTC
v_gene: TRBV11-1; j_gene: TRBJ1-2; d_gene: .; abundance: .; CDR3aa: CASSPRGSGGYYGYTF; CDR3nt: TGTGCCAGCAGCCCTAGAGGTTCGGGGGGATACTATGGCTACACCTTC
v_gene: TRBV30; j_gene: TRBJ1-1; d_gene: .; abundance: .; CDR3aa: CAWGAQRNTEAFF; CDR3nt: TGTGCCTGGGGGGCCCAAAGGAACACTGAAGCTTTCTTT
v_gene: TRBV7-2; j_gene: TRBJ2-7; d_gene: TRBD2; abundance: .; CDR3aa: CASSLGLAGVYEQYF; CDR3nt: TGTGCCAGCAGCTTAGGACTAGCGGGAGTCTACGAGCAGTACTTC
v_gene: TRBV13; j_gene: TRBJ1-2; d_gene: TRBD1; abundance: .; CDR3aa: CASSPGRGQGTNYGYTF; CDR3nt: TGTGCCAGCAGCCCCGGCCGTGGACAGGGTACTAACTATGGCTACACCTTC
v_gene: TRBV29-1; j_gene: TRBJ2-7; d_gene: .; abundance: .; CDR3aa: CSVGQGSGTYEQYF; CDR3nt: TGCAGCGTTGGGCAGGGGAGTGGAACCTACGAGCAGTACTTC
v_gene: TRBV10-3; j_gene: TRBJ2-7; d_gene: TRBD2; abundance: few; CDR3aa: CAISSTGTNSYEQYF; CDR3nt: TGTGCCATCAGCAGCACCGGGACTAACTCCTACGAGCAGTACTTC
v_gene: TRBV2; j_gene: TRBJ2-1; d_gene: TRBD1; abundance: .; CDR3aa: CASSDVGQGNNEQFF; CDR3nt: TGTGCCAGCAGTGACGTGGGACAGGGAAATAATGAGCAGTTCTTC
v_gene: TRBV3-1/TRBV3-2; j_gene: TRBJ2-2; d_gene: TRBD1; abundance: .; CDR3aa: CASSRGTGGNTGELFF; CDR3nt: TGTGCCAGCAGTCGAGGCACAGGGGGCAACACCGGGGAGCTGTTTTTT
v_gene: TRBV14; j_gene: TRBJ1-4; d_gene: .; abundance: .; CDR3aa: CASSHLVTGTNEKLFF; CDR3nt: TGTGCCAGCAGCCATCTAGTGACAGGCACTAATGAAAAACTGTTTTTT
v_gene: TRBV12-2; j_gene: TRBJ2-7; d_gene: .; abundance: .; CDR3aa: CASRFDGGLADSYEQYF; CDR3nt: TGTGCAAGTCGCTTCGACGGAGGTCTAGCGGACTCCTACGAGCAGTACTTC
v_gene: TRBV29-1; j_gene: TRBJ2-3; d_gene: .; abundance: .; CDR3aa: CSVAPGGDTQYF; CDR3nt: TGCAGCGTTGCTCCGGGTGGGGATACGCAGTATTTT
v_gene: TRBV11-2; j_gene: TRBJ2-5; d_gene: TRBD2; abundance: .; CDR3aa: CASSLVRGQETQYF; CDR3nt: TGTGCCAGCAGCTTAGTGCGGGGGCAAGAGACCCAGTACTTC
v_gene: TRBV7-7; j_gene: TRBJ2-5; d_gene: TRBD1; abundance: .; CDR3aa: CASSSRDRQETQYF; CDR3nt: TGTGCTAGCAGCTCCCGGGACAGACAAGAGACCCAGTACTTC
v_gene: TRBV6-2/TRBV6-3; j_gene: TRBJ2-7; d_gene: .; abundance: once; CDR3aa: CASSLQGYEQYF; CDR3nt: TGTGCCAGCAGCCTACAGGGATACGAGCAGTACTTC
v_gene: TRBV29-1; j_gene: TRBJ2-3; d_gene: .; abundance: .; CDR3aa: CSVTGDFTDTQYF; CDR3nt: TGCAGCGTGACGGGAGATTTCACAGATACGCAGTATTTT